Sequencing of this TCR beta chain was carried out in a study of shared T cell receptors in the human thymus. This clone was detected only a few times. Using immunoSEQ multiplex PCR, the repertoire was profiled, and TCRdb retains in-frame clones only, with some absent. The sample holds 500,000 to 550,000 clones, 78% seen once. V lost 2 bases, J lost 5 bases, and 17 bases lay in between. Germline loops: CDR1 ENHRY, CDR2 SYGVKD. CDR3 length: 16 amino acids. The same sample was also used in a study of human thymus T cells. As that study records: Repertoires from thymus and blood appeared to show biased V and J gene usage. Related reports documented highly overlapping thymic repertoires among unrelated individuals.

The sequence came from a boy under two years old with a congenital heart defect. This chain links TRBV10-3 with TRBJ2-3; D is perhaps TRBD2 (6 bases). The source material was thymocytes. The CDR3 DNA follows: TGTGCCATCAGTGAGCGAGGACTACTGCGAGGAGATACGCAGTATTTT. It yields the protein CAISERGLLRGDTQYF.